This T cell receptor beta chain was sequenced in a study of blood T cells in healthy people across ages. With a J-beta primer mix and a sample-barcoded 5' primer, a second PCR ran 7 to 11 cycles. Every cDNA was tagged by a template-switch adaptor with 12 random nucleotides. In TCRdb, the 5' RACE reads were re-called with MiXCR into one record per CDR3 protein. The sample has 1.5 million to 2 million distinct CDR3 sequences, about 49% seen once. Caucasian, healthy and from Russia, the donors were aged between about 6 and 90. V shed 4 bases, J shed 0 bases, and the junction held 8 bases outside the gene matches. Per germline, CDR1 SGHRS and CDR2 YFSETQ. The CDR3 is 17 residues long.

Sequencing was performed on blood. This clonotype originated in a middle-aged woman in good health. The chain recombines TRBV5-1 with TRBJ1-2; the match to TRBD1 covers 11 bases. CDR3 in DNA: TGCGCCAGCAGCACGGACAGGGGGCGCGGTACTAACTATGGCTACACCTTC. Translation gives CASSTDRGRGTNYGYTF. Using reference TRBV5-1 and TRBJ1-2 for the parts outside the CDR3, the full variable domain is KAGVTQTPRYLIKTRGQQVTLSCSPISGHRSVSWYQQTPGQGLQFLFEYFSETQRNKGNFPGRFSGRQFSNSRSEMNVSTLELGDSALYLCASSTDRGRGTNYGYTFGSGTRLTVV.